The 5 T cell receptor beta chains below were found in one sample sequenced in a study of blood T cells in healthy people across ages. The use of a sample-barcoded 5' primer and a J-beta primer mix characterized a second PCR of roughly 6 to 11 cycles. In TCRdb, the 5' RACE reads were re-called with MiXCR into one record per CDR3 protein. This sample has around 1,500,000 distinct CDR3 sequences, with 40% to 50% found just once. The sample was blood. Receptor source: a woman between 18 and 29 years old in good health.

The J gene is TRBJ2-3, the V gene TRBV5-1; D is perhaps TRBD1 (5 bases). V was trimmed by 0 bases and J by 2 bases, leaving 10 bases between them. Germline-derived CDR1 and CDR2 are SGHRS and YFSETQ. The CDR3 contains 15 residues. This CDR3 reads CASSLEGWVTDTQYF. The CDR3 DNA follows: TGCGCCAGCAGCTTGGAGGGGTGGGTCACAGATACGCAGTATTTT. The variable domain in full, with the rest retrieved from reference TRBV5-1 and TRBJ2-3, is KAGVTQTPRYLIKTRGQQVTLSCSPISGHRSVSWYQQTPGQGLQFLFEYFSETQRNKGNFPGRFSGRQFSNSRSEMNVSTLELGDSALYLCASSLEGWVTDTQYFGPGTRLTVL.

The chain carries TRBV6-6 and TRBJ1-1; D gene uncertain. V was cut by 7 bases and J by 2 bases, with 14 bases left in between. The CDR3 extends over 14 amino acids. The germline V gene has CDR1 MNHNY and CDR2 SVGAGI (reference sequence). The CDR3 coding sequence is TGTGCCAGCACTACGGGAAGAACCAACACTGAAGCTTTCTTT. Translation: CASTTGRTNTEAFF.

The chain joins TRBV4-1 to TRBJ1-2; tentatively, D is TRBD1 (5 bases). Trimming cost V 2 bases and J 4 bases, with 14 bases left between them. Per germline, CDR1 MGHRA and CDR2 YSYEKL. The length of the CDR3 is 15 residues. The CDR3 loop is CASSQRRGEGYGYTF. The CDR3 DNA follows: TGCGCCAGCAGCCAACGTCGGGGGGAGGGCTATGGCTACACCTTC.

This clonotype was detected only once. The chain has TRBV20-1 and TRBJ1-3; no clear D. This CDR3 is built from 11 residues. CDR1 DFQATT and CDR2 SNEGSKA come from the germline V gene (reference sequence). Trimming cost V 7 bases and J 2 bases, with 6 bases left between them. The CDR3 protein is CSGTTGNTIYF. The DNA of the CDR3 is TGCAGTGGCACAACTGGAAACACCATATATTTT.

This clonotype has more than one count but fewer than ten. The CDR3 DNA reads as TGTGCCAGCAGCGTAGCAGATAACTATGGCTACACCTTC. This sequence encodes CASSVADNYGYTF. This chain uses TRBV9 with TRBJ1-2; D is undetermined. In germline, CDR1 is SGDLS, CDR2 YYNGEE. The CDR3 has 13 amino acids. V was clipped by 0 bases and J by 1 base, with 4 bases between them.